The 28 T cell receptor beta chains below come from one sample, sequenced in a study of blood T cell repertoires in COVID-19. The assay was immunoSEQ multiplex PCR, and TCRdb's table has in-frame clones only and misses some. The data show 70,000 to 80,000 clones, 87% seen once. The sequencing input was peripheral blood. These receptors all come from a woman aged 45-65 years with acute or convalescent COVID-19.

V and J are TRBV9 and TRBJ2-1; 8 nucleotides align to TRBD1. The germline gives CDR1 SGDLS, CDR2 YYNGEE. Losses at the gene ends were 4 bases for V and 7 bases for J; bases not matched to a gene: 10. The CDR3 has 15 amino acids. CDR3 region: CASSPQGAGVNEQFF. CDR3 DNA sequence: TGTGCCAGCAGCCCCCAGGGGGCCGGTGTAAATGAGCAGTTCTTC.

V and J are TRBV5-5 and TRBJ1-3; tentatively, D is TRBD1 (5 bases). Germline V CDR1 and CDR2: SGHKS, YYEKEE (reference sequence). The V and J ends lost 4 bases and 0 bases respectively, with 14 bases between them. The CDR3 is made up of 16 amino acids. The CDR3 sequence: CASSVTGRDSGNTIYF. The CDR3 region has the DNA TGTGCCAGCAGCGTTACAGGCAGAGACTCTGGAAACACCATATATTTT.

The genes are TRBV12-3 or TRBV12-4 and TRBJ1-5; D unresolved. The CDR3 covers 13 residues. The V gene lost 6 bases and the J gene lost 3 bases, with 9 bases spanning the gap. CDR3 bases: TGTGCCAGCAGAACGGGGTCCAATCAGCCCCAGCATTTT. It is translated as CASRTGSNQPQHF.

This chain connects TRBV6-6 to TRBJ2-7; 7 bases line up with TRBD1. This CDR3 is built from 14 residues. Germline CDR1 is MNHNY and CDR2 is SVGAGI (reference sequence). The J segment lost 2 bases and the V segment lost 5 bases, leaving 6 bases of the junction unmatched. The CDR3 nucleotides are TGTGCCAGCAGTAACAGGGGAGCGCCCTACGAGCAGTACTTC. This sequence encodes CASSNRGAPYEQYF.

The chain carries TRBV4-1 and TRBJ1-4; maybe TRBD1 (5 bases). Trimming removed 2 bases at V and 0 bases at J, with 7 bases between. The CDR3 has 15 residues. CDR1 is MGHRA and CDR2 is YSYEKL in the germline V gene. CDR3 loop: CASSQPGTTNEKLFF. CDR3 nucleotide sequence: TGCGCCAGCAGCCAACCAGGGACAACTAATGAAAAACTGTTTTTT.

CDR3 protein: CASSSGSAYTF. CDR3 nucleotide sequence: TGTGCCAGCAGTTCAGGCTCCGCATACACCTTC. The rearrangement joins TRBV27 to TRBJ1-2; no definite D call. The CDR3 length is 11 residues. Germline CDR1 and CDR2: MNHEY and SMNVEV (reference sequence). V was clipped by 4 bases and J by 11 bases, with 11 bases between them.

The chain employs TRBV6-2 or TRBV6-3 and TRBJ2-3, with D unresolved. CDR3 length: 11 residues. With 4 bases removed from V and 6 bases from J, the gap between germline ends came to 5 bases. Germline values: CDR1 MNHEY, CDR2 SVGEGT. DNA for the CDR3: TGTGCCAGCAGTTCTCTTGATACGCAGTATTTT. Its translation: CASSSLDTQYF.

The chain carries TRBV27 and TRBJ1-5; D ambiguous. CDR3 length: 12 amino acids. Trimming removed 8 bases at V and 6 bases at J, with 11 bases between. The germline CDR1 and CDR2 sequences are MNHEY and SMNVEV (reference sequence). The CDR3 DNA reads TGTGCCAGCCACAGAGCAGGTCAGCCCCAGCATTTT. It encodes CASHRAGQPQHF.

The J gene is TRBJ2-7, the V gene TRBV7-9; D uncertain. V lost 5 bases and J 4 bases, leaving 18 bases between the germline ends. The length of the CDR3 is 15 residues. Per germline, CDR1 SEHNR and CDR2 FQNEAQ (reference sequence). CDR3 bases: TGTGCCAGCAGCCCAAGTAGCACCCTGGTTTACGAGCAGTACTTC. It specifies CASSPSSTLVYEQYF.

The chain carries TRBV7-9 and TRBJ2-7; 11 bases fit TRBD1. This CDR3 is built from 15 residues. Germline lookup yields CDR1 SEHNR and CDR2 FQNEAQ (reference sequence). Trimming removed 5 bases from V and 4 bases from J; junction bases left unmatched: 7. The CDR3 DNA follows: TGTGCCAGCAGCGGGACAGGGGGAGAACTTTACGAGCAGTACTTC. Translated, it gives CASSGTGGELYEQYF.

The chain combines TRBV27 with TRBJ1-1, with D tentatively TRBD1 (6 bases). CDR3 size: 13 residues. Trimming cost V 0 bases and J 4 bases, with 6 bases left between them. Germline CDR1 and CDR2: MNHEY and SMNVEV (reference sequence). The CDR3 coding sequence is TGTGCCAGCAGTTTATCAGGGGGCACTGAAGCTTTCTTT. Its translation: CASSLSGGTEAFF.

The rearrangement uses TRBV25-1 and TRBJ2-1, with D tentatively TRBD2 (6 bases). The germline CDR1 and CDR2 sequences are MGHDK and SYGVNS. The V and J ends lost 4 bases and 12 bases respectively, with 13 bases between them. The CDR3 extends over 12 amino acids. In nucleotides, the CDR3 is TGTGCCAGCAGTGGTACCGGGGGTAGGCAGTTCTTC. Its translation is CASSGTGGRQFF.

The chain is built from TRBV3-1 (or the pseudogene TRBV3-2) and TRBJ1-5; 7 bases map to TRBD1. This CDR3 contains 14 residues. The ends lost 3 bases at V and 7 bases at J; junction bases unmatched: 6. CDR1 is LGHDT and CDR2 is YNNKEL in the germline V gene (reference sequence). The CDR3 spells CASSQGDRAQPQHF. As DNA, the CDR3 is TGTGCCAGCAGCCAGGGTGACAGGGCCCAGCCCCAGCATTTT.

The gene calls are TRBV24-1 and TRBJ2-2, with TRBD2 as a possible D gene (5 bases). V shed 2 bases and J shed 7 bases, with 19 bases lying between them. The CDR3 totals 17 residues. Germline V gene lookup returns CDR1 KGHDR and CDR2 SFDVKD. CDR3 bases: TGTGCCACCAGTGATTATCGGTCCGGGAAGTGGGGCGGGGAGCTGTTTTTT. Its translation: CATSDYRSGKWGGELFF.

The chain links TRBV7-9 to TRBJ2-1; no clear D. CDR1 is SEHNR and CDR2 is FQNEAQ in the germline V gene (reference sequence). This CDR3 region has 12 residues. Trimming removed 10 bases at V and 0 bases at J, with 7 bases between. The CDR3 bases are TGTGCCATTCGGAGCTCCTACAATGAGCAGTTCTTC. Translated: CAIRSSYNEQFF. The variable domain in full, completed from reference TRBV7-9 and TRBJ2-1, reads DTGVSQNPRHKITKRGQNVTFRCDPISEHNRLYWYRQTLGQGPEFLTYFQNEAQLEKSRLLSDRFSAERPKGSFSTLEIQRTEQGDSAMYLCAIRSSYNEQFFGPGTRLTVL.

This rearrangement joins TRBV28 to TRBJ2-3; D call uncertain. Germline assignment: CDR1 MDHEN and CDR2 SYDVKM. V lost 7 bases, J lost 4 bases, and 12 bases lay in between. CDR3 length equals 13 residues. CDR3 region: CASKPEFADTQYF. The CDR3 DNA reads as TGTGCCAGCAAGCCGGAGTTTGCAGATACGCAGTATTTT.

V and J are TRBV7-9 and TRBJ1-5, with a weak D call TRBD1 (5 bases). V lost 5 bases and J 7 bases, leaving 18 bases between the germline ends. Germline-derived CDR1 and CDR2 are SEHNR and FQNEAQ (reference sequence). The CDR3 length is 15 residues. The CDR3 DNA sequence: TGTGCCAGCAGCCGAGCGGGGGATGCTTGGCAGCCCCAGCATTTT. The encoded protein is CASSRAGDAWQPQHF.

The chain links TRBV14 to TRBJ1-4, with D hard to call. Germline V gives CDR1 SGHDN, CDR2 FVKESK. The CDR3 is 13 amino acids. Trimming left V 4 bases short and J 8 bases short, with 11 bases between. The CDR3 loop reads CASSRGLGEKLFF. The CDR3 DNA follows: TGTGCCAGCAGCCGCGGGTTGGGAGAAAAACTGTTTTTT. The whole variable domain, filled in from reference TRBV14 and TRBJ1-4, reads EAGVTQFPSHSVIEKGQTVTLRCDPISGHDNLYWYRRVMGKEIKFLLHFVKESKQDESGMPNNRFLAERTGGTYSTLKVQPAELEDSGVYFCASSRGLGEKLFFGSGTQLSVL.

The chain recombines TRBV9 with TRBJ1-2, with unresolved D. The CDR3 has 15 amino acids. The ends were cut back, 0 bases at V and 3 bases at J, with 12 bases in the middle. Germline V gene data show CDR1 as SGDLS and CDR2 as YYNGEE. The CDR3 spells CASSVAVEGHYGYTF. As DNA, the CDR3 is TGTGCCAGCAGCGTAGCGGTCGAGGGTCACTATGGCTACACCTTC.

In its sample, this clone was seen a few times. J is TRBJ2-7 and V is TRBV6-6; 8 bases match TRBD1. Germline V gene sequence: CDR1 MNHNY, CDR2 SVGAGI (reference sequence). CDR3 size: 14 residues. Trimming cost V 4 bases and J 3 bases; bases outside gene matches: 5. The CDR3 sequence is CASSFRTGLYEQYF. CDR3 in DNA: TGTGCCAGCAGTTTTAGGACAGGGCTCTACGAGCAGTACTTC.

The V gene is TRBV27, the J gene TRBJ2-7; D might be TRBD1 (5 bases). Trimming stripped 2 bases from V and 5 bases from J, with 13 bases between. Germline assignment: CDR1 MNHEY and CDR2 SMNVEV (reference sequence). CDR3 size: 14 residues. CDR3 residues: CASSLDFREDEQYF. Here the CDR3 DNA reads TGTGCCAGCAGTTTAGATTTCAGGGAAGACGAGCAGTACTTC.

This chain connects TRBV27 to TRBJ2-2, with a possible D match to TRBD2 (5 bases). Trimming cost V 7 bases and J 6 bases, with 24 bases left between them. This CDR3 spans 17 amino acids. Germline loops: CDR1 MNHEY, CDR2 SMNVEV (reference sequence). CDR3 sequence reads: CASKRSAEALGAGELFF. CDR3 sequence (DNA): TGTGCCAGCAAGAGGTCAGCTGAAGCCCTCGGGGCCGGGGAGCTGTTTTTT.

This chain joins TRBV28 and TRBJ1-2; D unclear. Trimming shortened V by 8 bases and J by 0 bases, and 10 bases separated the two germline ends. This CDR3 has 13 residues. CDR1 and CDR2 (germline): MDHEN, SYDVKM. The DNA of the CDR3 is TGTGCCAGCTGCATAGAACCTAACTATGGCTACACCTTC. Amino acids: CASCIEPNYGYTF.

CDR3 amino acids: CASSLYPREPQHF. The CDR3 DNA reads as TGTGCCAGCAGTTTATATCCTCGGGAGCCCCAGCATTTT. The chain carries TRBV27 and TRBJ1-5; D not resolved. CDR1 MNHEY and CDR2 SMNVEV come from the germline V gene (reference sequence). There are 13 residues in the CDR3. Trimming pared 1 base from V and 8 bases from J, leaving 9 bases between.

The chain joins TRBV11-1 to TRBJ2-5; a weak D match, TRBD2 (7 bases). Trimming removed 0 bases from V and 4 bases from J, with 12 bases in between. Per the germline V gene, CDR1 is SGHAT and CDR2 is FQDESV (reference sequence). This CDR3 is built from 15 residues. CDR3 amino acids: CASSLAHREGETQYF. CDR3 DNA: TGTGCCAGCAGCTTAGCGCACAGGGAGGGAGAGACCCAGTACTTC.

The V and J genes are TRBV5-1 and TRBJ2-1, with 9 bases lining up with TRBD1. Germline-derived CDR1 and CDR2 are SGHRS and YFSETQ. Losses at the gene ends were 5 bases for V and 3 bases for J; bases not matched to a gene: 3. This CDR3 region has 14 residues. CDR3 in amino acids: CASRTTGGYNEQFF. Here the CDR3 DNA reads TGCGCCAGCAGGACGACAGGGGGCTACAATGAGCAGTTCTTC.

J is TRBJ1-2 and V is TRBV12-3 or TRBV12-4; 9 bases are a match to TRBD1. CDR3 size: 13 residues. J was trimmed by 6 bases and V by 5 bases; bases with no gene match: 4. CDR3 nucleotide sequence: TGTGCCAGCAGTCTCGGGACAGGGAATGGCTACACCTTC. Translating gives CASSLGTGNGYTF.

The rearrangement links TRBV20-1 to TRBJ2-7; D unresolved. Trimming pared 0 bases from V and 7 bases from J, leaving 7 bases between. There are 11 residues in the CDR3. CDR1 and CDR2 (germline): DFQATT, SNEGSKA (reference sequence). This chain's CDR3 is CSARDRMEQYF. CDR3 DNA sequence: TGCAGTGCTAGAGATCGTATGGAGCAGTACTTC.